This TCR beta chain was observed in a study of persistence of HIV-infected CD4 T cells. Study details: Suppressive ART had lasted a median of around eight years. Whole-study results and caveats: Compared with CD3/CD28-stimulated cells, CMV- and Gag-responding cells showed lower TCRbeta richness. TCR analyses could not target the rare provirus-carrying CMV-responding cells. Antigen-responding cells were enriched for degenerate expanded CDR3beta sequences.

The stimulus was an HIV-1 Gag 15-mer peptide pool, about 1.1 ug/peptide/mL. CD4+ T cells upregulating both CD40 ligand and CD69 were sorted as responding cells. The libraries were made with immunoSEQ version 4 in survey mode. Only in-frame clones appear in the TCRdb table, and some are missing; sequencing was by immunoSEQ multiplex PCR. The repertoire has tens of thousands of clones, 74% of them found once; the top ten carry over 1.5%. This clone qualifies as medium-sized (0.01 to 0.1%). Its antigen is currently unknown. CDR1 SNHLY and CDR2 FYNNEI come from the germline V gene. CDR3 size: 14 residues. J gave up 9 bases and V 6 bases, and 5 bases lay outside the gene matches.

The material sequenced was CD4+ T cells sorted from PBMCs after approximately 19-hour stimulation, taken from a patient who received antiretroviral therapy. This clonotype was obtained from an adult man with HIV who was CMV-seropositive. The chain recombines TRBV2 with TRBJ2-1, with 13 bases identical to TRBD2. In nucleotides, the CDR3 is TGTGCCAGCAGGGGACTAGCGGGGTTCCCTGAGCAGTTCTTC. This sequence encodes CASRGLAGFPEQFF. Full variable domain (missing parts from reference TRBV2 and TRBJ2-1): EPEVTQTPSHQVTQMGQEVILRCVPISNHLYFYWYRQILGQKVEFLVSFYNNEISEKSEIFDDQFSVERPDGSNFTLKIRSTKLEDSAMYFCASRGLAGFPEQFFGPGTRLTVL.